This T cell receptor beta chain was recorded in a study of human thymus T cells. Study-wide findings and caveats: Thymic and blood repertoires appeared to carry a bias in their V and J gene usage.

As for this clone: Its antigen is undetermined.

Sequencing was performed with immunoSEQ multiplex PCR; in TCRdb, only in-frame clones are kept and a portion is missing. The sample shows roughly 54,000 clones, around 94% of them seen only once. All available leukocytes, rather than a set cell count, yielded the blood DNA. Between the trimmed V and J ends, which lost 4 bases and 1 base, there was a span of 16 bases. Germline-derived CDR1 and CDR2 are GTSNPN and SVGIG (reference sequence). This CDR3 region has 15 residues. Specimen: blood. This receptor was identified in a boy in the first two years of life with a congenital heart defect but otherwise immunologically healthy. The chain recombines TRBV30 with TRBJ1-2; weak D call: TRBD1 (6 bases). CDR3 protein: CAWTERGGRNYGYTF. CDR3 bases: TGTGCCTGGACCGAACGGGGGGGGCGTAACTATGGCTACACCTTC.